This TCR beta chain was obtained from a study of shared clonotypes between healthy human individuals. The study's findings and limits: In general, naive subsets displayed greater estimated richness than memory subsets did.

Splitting of CD4+ cells produced CD45RA+ naive and CD45RA-negative memory subsets. Generated by immunoSEQ multiplex PCR, the TCRdb table keeps only in-frame clones and is missing some. This sample yields around 510,000 clones, of which 95% to 97% are seen a single time; about 0.06% belongs to the top ten. This clone showed up just once. What it binds is not known. V was shortened by 5 bases and J by 2 bases, with 19 bases between the two germline ends. Germline-derived CDR1 and CDR2 are SGHAT and FQNNGV. CDR3 length: 16 amino acids. The sample taken for sequencing was naive CD4+ T cells sorted from blood. Subset of the sample: CD45RA+ positively selected. This receptor was identified in a woman between 25 and 40 years old in good health. The chain combines TRBV11-2 with TRBJ2-7; D is possibly TRBD2 (5 bases). The DNA for the CDR3 is TGTGCCAGCAGCCTAGGGTACGGGAAGCACGCCTACGAGCAGTACTTC. Amino acid sequence: CASSLGYGKHAYEQYF.